The present entry profiles one T cell receptor (beta chain) with its context. No antigen is known for it. This sample is part of a study of radiation and T cells in renal cell carcinoma. Assay used: immunoSEQ multiplex PCR; TCRdb lists only in-frame clones, some missing. This table holds about 76,000 clones, about 88% found once. The time point here: blood 4 weeks post-SBRT, at nephrectomy. Treatment described: 15 Gy SBRT to primary tumor, nephrectomy 4 weeks later. Radiation-treated patients gave blood at baseline, week 2 and week 4. Germline assignment: CDR1 LGHNA and CDR2 YNFKEQ. Between the trimmed V and J ends, which lost 2 bases and 4 bases, there was a span of 12 bases. The CDR3 consists of 15 residues. The study's findings and limits: Top tumor clonotypes rose in blood 2 weeks post-radiation, then contracted.

Sequences were derived from blood, sampled from a patient whose treatment included radiotherapy and nephrectomy. The V call is TRBV4-2, the J call TRBJ2-1; D might be TRBD1 (6 bases). This TCR derives from a woman aged 70-85 years with renal cell carcinoma. CDR3 DNA: TGTGCCAGCAGCCAAACGACAGGAGTATACAATGAGCAGTTCTTC. Its translation: CASSQTTGVYNEQFF.